This T cell receptor (beta chain) was recovered during a study of blood T cell repertoires in COVID-19. Study overall: Spain, Italy and the United States supplied samples that represented acute and convalescent COVID-19.

The sample holds a few counts of this clone. The CDR3 has 13 amino acids. The V and J ends lost 2 bases and 4 bases respectively, with 9 bases between them. Germline values: CDR1 GTSNPN, CDR2 SVGIG (reference sequence). TCRdb's copy holds only in-frame clones and misses some; the assay was immunoSEQ multiplex PCR. The data contain approximately 300,000 clones, under 90% of them seen just once; the ten biggest clones take up 4% to 5%. This sequence joins TRBV30 and TRBJ1-5; D not certain. Sequenced: PBMCs or T cells enriched from blood (not recorded which). This receptor was identified in a young man who had recovered from COVID-19. The CDR3 protein is CAWSLRVNQPQHF. The CDR3 coding sequence is TGTGCCTGGAGTCTGCGGGTTAATCAGCCCCAGCATTTT.